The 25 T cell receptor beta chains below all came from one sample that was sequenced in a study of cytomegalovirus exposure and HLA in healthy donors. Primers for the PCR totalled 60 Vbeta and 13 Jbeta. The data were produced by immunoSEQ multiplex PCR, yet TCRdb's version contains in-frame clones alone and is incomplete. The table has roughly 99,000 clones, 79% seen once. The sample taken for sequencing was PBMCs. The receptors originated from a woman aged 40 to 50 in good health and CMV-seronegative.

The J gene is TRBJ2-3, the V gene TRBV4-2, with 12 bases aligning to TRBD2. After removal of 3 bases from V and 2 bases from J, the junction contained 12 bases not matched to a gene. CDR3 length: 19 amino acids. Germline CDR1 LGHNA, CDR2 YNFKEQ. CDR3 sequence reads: CASSQGRGTSGFHTDTQYF. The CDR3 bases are TGTGCCAGCAGCCAGGGTAGGGGGACTAGCGGGTTCCACACAGATACGCAGTATTTT.

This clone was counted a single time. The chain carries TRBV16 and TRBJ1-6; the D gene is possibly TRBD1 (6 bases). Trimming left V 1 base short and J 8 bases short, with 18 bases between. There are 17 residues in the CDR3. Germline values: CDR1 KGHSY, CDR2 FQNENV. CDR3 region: CASSQWGRVLRDSPLHF. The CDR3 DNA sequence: TGTGCCAGCAGCCAATGGGGGCGGGTCCTGAGGGATTCACCCCTCCACTTT.

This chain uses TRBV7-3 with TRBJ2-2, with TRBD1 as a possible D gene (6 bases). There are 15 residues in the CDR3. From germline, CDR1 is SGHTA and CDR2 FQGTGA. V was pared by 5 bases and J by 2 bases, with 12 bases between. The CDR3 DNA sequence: TGTGCCAGCAGCCCATACAGGGAAAACACCGGGGAGCTGTTTTTT. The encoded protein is CASSPYRENTGELFF.

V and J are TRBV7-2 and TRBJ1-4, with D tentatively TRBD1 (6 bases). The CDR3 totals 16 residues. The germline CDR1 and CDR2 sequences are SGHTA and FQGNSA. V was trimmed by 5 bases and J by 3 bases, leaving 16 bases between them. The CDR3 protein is CASSLSRGRANEKLFF. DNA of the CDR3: TGTGCCAGCAGCCTTTCAAGGGGGAGGGCTAATGAAAAACTGTTTTTT.

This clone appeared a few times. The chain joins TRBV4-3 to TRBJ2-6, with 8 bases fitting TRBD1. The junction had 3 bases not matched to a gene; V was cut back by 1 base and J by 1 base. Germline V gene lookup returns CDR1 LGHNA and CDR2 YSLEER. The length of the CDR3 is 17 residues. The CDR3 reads CASSQGGTGSGANVLTF. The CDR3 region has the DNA TGCGCCAGCAGCCAAGGAGGGACAGGATCTGGGGCCAACGTCCTGACTTTC.

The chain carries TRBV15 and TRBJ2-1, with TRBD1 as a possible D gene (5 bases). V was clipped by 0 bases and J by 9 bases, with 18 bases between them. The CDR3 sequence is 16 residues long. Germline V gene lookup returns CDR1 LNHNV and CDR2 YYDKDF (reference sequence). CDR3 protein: CATSRDLSQGLAEQFF. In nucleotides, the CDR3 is TGTGCCACCAGCAGAGATCTTTCTCAGGGATTGGCTGAGCAGTTCTTC.

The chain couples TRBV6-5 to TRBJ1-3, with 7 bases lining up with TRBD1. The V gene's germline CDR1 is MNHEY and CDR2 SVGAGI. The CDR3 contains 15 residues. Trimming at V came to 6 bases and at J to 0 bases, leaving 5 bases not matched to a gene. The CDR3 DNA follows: TGTGCCAGCAGGTCCGGGACAGACTCTGGAAACACCATATATTTT. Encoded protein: CASRSGTDSGNTIYF.

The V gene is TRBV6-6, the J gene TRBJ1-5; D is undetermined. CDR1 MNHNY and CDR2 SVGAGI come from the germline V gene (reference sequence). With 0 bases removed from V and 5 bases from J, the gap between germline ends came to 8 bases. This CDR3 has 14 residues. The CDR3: CASSYSRQDQPQHF. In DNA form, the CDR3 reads TGTGCCAGCAGTTACTCAAGGCAGGATCAGCCCCAGCATTTT.

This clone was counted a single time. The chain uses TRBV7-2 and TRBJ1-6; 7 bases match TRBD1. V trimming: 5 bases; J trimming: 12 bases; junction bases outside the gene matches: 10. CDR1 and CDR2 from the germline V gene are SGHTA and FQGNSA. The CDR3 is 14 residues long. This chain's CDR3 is CASSPNRGGGPLHF. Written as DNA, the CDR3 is TGTGCCAGCAGCCCCAACAGGGGCGGTGGACCCCTCCACTTT.

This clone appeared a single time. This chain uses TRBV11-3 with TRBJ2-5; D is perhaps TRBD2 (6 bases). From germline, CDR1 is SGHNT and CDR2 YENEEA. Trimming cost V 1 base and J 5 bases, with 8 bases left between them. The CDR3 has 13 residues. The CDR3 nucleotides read TGTGCCAGCAGCTTAGGGGGGAGGGAGACCCAGTACTTC. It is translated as CASSLGGRETQYF. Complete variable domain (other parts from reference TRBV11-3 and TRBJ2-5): EAGVVQSPRYKIIEKKQPVAFWCNPISGHNTLYWYLQNLGQGPELLIRYENEEAVDDSQLPKDRFSAERLKGVDSTLKIQPAELGDSAVYLCASSLGGRETQYFGPGTRLLVL.

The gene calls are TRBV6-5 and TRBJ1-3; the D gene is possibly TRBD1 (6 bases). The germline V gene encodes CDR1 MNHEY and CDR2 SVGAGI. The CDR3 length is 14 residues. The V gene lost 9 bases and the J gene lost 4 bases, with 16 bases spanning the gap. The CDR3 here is CARDLTGAGNTIYF. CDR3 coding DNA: TGTGCCAGGGACCTGACAGGAGCGGGAAACACCATATATTTT.

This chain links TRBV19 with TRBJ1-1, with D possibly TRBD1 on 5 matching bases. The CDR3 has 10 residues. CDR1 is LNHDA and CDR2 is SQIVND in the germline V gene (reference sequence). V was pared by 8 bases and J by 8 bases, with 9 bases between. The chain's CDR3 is CASGGAEAFF. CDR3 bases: TGTGCCAGTGGTGGGGCGGAAGCTTTCTTT.

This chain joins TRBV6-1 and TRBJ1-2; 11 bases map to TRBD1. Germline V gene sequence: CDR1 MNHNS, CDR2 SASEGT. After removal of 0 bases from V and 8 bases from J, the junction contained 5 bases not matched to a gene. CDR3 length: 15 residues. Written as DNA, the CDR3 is TGTGCCAGCAGTGAAGCCGGCCGGGACAGGGGGGGCTACACCTTC. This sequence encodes CASSEAGRDRGGYTF.

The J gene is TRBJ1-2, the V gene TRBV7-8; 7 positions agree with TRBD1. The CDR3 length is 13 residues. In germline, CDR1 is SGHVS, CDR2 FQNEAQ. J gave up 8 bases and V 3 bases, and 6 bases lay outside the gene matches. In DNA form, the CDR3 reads TGTGCCAGCAGCTTCGGGCAGGGGGGCGGCTACACCTTC. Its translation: CASSFGQGGGYTF.

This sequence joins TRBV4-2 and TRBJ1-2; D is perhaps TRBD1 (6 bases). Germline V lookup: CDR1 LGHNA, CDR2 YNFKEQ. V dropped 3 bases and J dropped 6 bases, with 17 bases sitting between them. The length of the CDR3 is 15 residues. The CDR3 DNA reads TGTGCCAGCAGCCAGAACAGGGCCAACGGGGATGGCTACACCTTC. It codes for CASSQNRANGDGYTF.

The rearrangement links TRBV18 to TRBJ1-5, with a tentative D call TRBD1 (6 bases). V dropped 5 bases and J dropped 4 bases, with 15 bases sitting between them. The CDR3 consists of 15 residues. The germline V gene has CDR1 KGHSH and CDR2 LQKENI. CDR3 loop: CASSATGTQNQPQHF. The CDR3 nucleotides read TGTGCCAGCTCAGCAACCGGGACACAGAATCAGCCCCAGCATTTT.

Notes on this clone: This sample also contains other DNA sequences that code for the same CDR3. CDR3 DNA sequence: TGTGCCAGTAGTGCAGGGGGTGGCTACGAGCAGTACTTC. This gives the protein CASSAGGGYEQYF. The chain combines TRBV19 with TRBJ2-7; 7 bases fit TRBD1. The CDR3 contains 13 residues. J was trimmed by 3 bases and V by 5 bases; bases with no gene match: 4. From germline, CDR1 is LNHDA and CDR2 SQIVND (reference sequence).

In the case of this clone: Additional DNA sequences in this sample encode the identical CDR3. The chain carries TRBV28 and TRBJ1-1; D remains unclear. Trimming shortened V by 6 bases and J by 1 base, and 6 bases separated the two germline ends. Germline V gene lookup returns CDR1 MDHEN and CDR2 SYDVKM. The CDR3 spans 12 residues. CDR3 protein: CASSRRNTEAFF. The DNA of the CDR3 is TGTGCCAGCAGCCGGAGGAACACTGAAGCTTTCTTT.

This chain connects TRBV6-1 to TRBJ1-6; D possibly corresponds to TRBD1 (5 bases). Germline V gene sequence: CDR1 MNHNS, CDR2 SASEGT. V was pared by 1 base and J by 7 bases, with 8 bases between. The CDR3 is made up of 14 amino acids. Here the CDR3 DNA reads TGTGCCAGCAGTGAAGTGGGGGGAAATTCACCCCTCCACTTT. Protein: CASSEVGGNSPLHF.

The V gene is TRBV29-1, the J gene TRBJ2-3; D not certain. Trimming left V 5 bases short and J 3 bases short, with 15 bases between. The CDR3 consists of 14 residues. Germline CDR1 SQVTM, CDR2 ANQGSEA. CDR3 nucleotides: TGCAGCGTTTCCGGCGGCATGGAGACAGATACGCAGTATTTT. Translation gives CSVSGGMETDTQYF.

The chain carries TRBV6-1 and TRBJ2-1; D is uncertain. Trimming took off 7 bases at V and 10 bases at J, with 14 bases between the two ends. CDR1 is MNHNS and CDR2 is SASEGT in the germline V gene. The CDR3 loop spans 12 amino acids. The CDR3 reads CASIVGLQEQFF. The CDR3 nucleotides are TGTGCCAGCATTGTTGGGTTACAGGAGCAGTTCTTC.

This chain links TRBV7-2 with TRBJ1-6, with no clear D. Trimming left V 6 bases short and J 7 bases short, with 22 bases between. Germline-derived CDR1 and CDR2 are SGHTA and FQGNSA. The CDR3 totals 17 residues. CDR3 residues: CASRPERREPSNSPLHF. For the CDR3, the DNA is TGTGCCAGCAGACCAGAACGGCGGGAGCCCTCAAATTCACCCCTCCACTTT.

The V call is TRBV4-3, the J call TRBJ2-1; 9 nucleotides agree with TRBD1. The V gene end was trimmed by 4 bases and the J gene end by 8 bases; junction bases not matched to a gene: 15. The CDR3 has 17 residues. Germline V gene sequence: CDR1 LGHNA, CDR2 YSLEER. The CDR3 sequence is CASSPMRPGQGRDEQFF. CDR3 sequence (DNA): TGCGCCAGCAGCCCCATGAGGCCGGGACAGGGACGCGATGAGCAGTTCTTC.

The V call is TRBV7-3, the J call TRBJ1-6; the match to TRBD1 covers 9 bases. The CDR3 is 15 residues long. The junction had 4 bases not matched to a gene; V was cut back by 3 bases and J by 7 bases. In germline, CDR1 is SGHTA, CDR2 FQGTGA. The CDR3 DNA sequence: TGTGCCAGCAGCTTGGGACAGGGTGCCAATTCACCCCTCCACTTT. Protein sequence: CASSLGQGANSPLHF.

CDR3 coding DNA: TGTGCCAGCAGCTCCCTCCGGGACAGGGCGCTTGAAAAACTGTTTTTT. It specifies CASSSLRDRALEKLFF. The chain carries TRBV7-9 and TRBJ1-4, with 9 bases lining up with TRBD1. J lost 7 bases, V lost 4 bases, and 10 bases had no gene match. The V gene's germline CDR1 is SEHNR and CDR2 FQNEAQ (reference sequence). The CDR3 spans 16 residues.